A selection of T cell receptor beta chains follows, all from one sample in a study of blood T cells in healthy people across ages. TCRdb independently ran MiXCR on the 5' RACE reads; one entry per CDR3 protein. The data show 1.5 million to 2 million distinct CDR3 sequences, about 50% seen once. Sequencing input: blood. The receptors were gathered from a woman between 35 and 50 years old in good health. CDR3s include the opening cysteine and the closing phenylalanine or tryptophan. A D gene is named only where the DNA matches it firmly. The listing skips clone size in some rows; elsewhere it reads once, few, many or a size class.

V,J,size,D,CDR3,DNA
TRBV7-2,TRBJ2-1,.,.,CASSSVTGNNEQFF,TGTGCCAGCAGTTCAGTCACGGGAAACAATGAGCAGTTCTTC
TRBV6-6,TRBJ1-1,.,TRBD1,CASSFQQGTEAFF,TGTGCCAGCAGTTTCCAACAGGGGACTGAAGCTTTCTTT
TRBV12-3/TRBV12-4,TRBJ2-3,.,.,CASSLGTSGTSTDTQYF,TGTGCCAGCAGTTTGGGGACATCCGGGACTAGCACAGATACGCAGTATTTT
TRBV20-1,TRBJ1-5,.,TRBD1,CSVVNRGQGFGQPQHF,TGCAGTGTTGTGAACCGGGGACAGGGTTTTGGTCAGCCCCAGCATTTT
TRBV20-1,TRBJ2-5,.,.,CSAPPQYF,TGCAGTGCCCCCCCACAGTACTTC
TRBV10-3,TRBJ2-3,.,TRBD2,CAISESTGLAGADTQYF,TGTGCCATCAGTGAGTCGACGGGACTAGCAGGGGCAGATACGCAGTATTTT
TRBV20-1,TRBJ2-3,.,.,CSVTGTDTQYF,TGCAGTGTTACGGGCACCGATACGCAGTATTTT
TRBV6-2/TRBV6-3,TRBJ2-1,.,TRBD2,CASSHDSIAGGGDNEQFF,TGTGCCAGCAGTCACGACTCGATCGCGGGAGGGGGAGACAATGAGCAGTTCTTC
TRBV20-1,TRBJ1-2,.,TRBD1,CSARDGDRVYGYTF,TGCAGTGCTAGAGATGGGGACAGGGTCTATGGCTACACCTTC
TRBV18,TRBJ2-4,.,.,CASSPGNMDIQYF,TGTGCCAGCTCTCCAGGTAACATGGACATTCAGTACTTC
TRBV6-2/TRBV6-3,TRBJ2-5,.,TRBD1,CASSGYRGRETQYF,TGTGCCAGCAGTGGCTACAGGGGGCGGGAGACCCAGTACTTC
TRBV29-1,TRBJ2-7,.,.,CSVFWMESSYEQYF,TGCAGCGTTTTTTGGATGGAGAGCTCCTACGAGCAGTACTTC
TRBV7-2,TRBJ2-7,few,.,CASKASVSHEQYF,TGTGCCAGCAAGGCTAGCGTTTCCCACGAGCAGTACTTC
TRBV7-9,TRBJ1-4,.,.,CASSVRGKDEKLFF,TGTGCCAGCAGCGTCCGGGGTAAAGATGAAAAACTGTTTTTT
TRBV12-3/TRBV12-4,TRBJ2-5,few,.,CASSISPQTQYF,TGTGCCAGCAGTATTTCTCCCCAGACCCAGTACTTC
TRBV18,TRBJ2-7,few,TRBD2,CASSRNPGLAGGPSFWYEQYF,TGTGCCAGCTCACGAAACCCGGGACTAGCGGGGGGTCCGTCGTTTTGGTACGAGCAGTACTTC
TRBV4-1,TRBJ2-1,.,.,CASSLPQERSSYNEQFF,TGCGCCAGCAGCCTACCACAGGAACGGAGCTCCTACAATGAGCAGTTCTTC
TRBV20-1,TRBJ2-3,.,.,CSARVGAGRSTDTQYF,TGCAGTGCTAGAGTCGGCGCGGGGAGGTCGACAGATACGCAGTATTTT
TRBV20-1,TRBJ2-7,.,.,CSAHTSSLSSYNEQYF,TGCAGTGCTCATACCTCTTCCCTGAGCTCCTACAATGAGCAGTACTTC
TRBV12-3/TRBV12-4,TRBJ2-7,.,TRBD1,CASSWTGGTYNEQYF,TGTGCCAGCAGTTGGACAGGGGGCACCTACAATGAGCAGTACTTC
TRBV7-2,TRBJ2-4,few,TRBD1,CASSFPGGQLAKNIQYF,TGTGCCAGCAGCTTCCCTGGGGGACAGCTAGCCAAAAACATTCAGTACTTC
TRBV20-1,TRBJ2-1,once,.,CSAPTSSYNEQFF,TGCAGTGCGCCTACCAGCTCCTACAATGAGCAGTTCTTC
TRBV5-1,TRBJ2-1,few,.,CASSSASYNEQFF,TGCGCCAGCAGCTCGGCATCCTACAATGAGCAGTTCTTC
TRBV25-1,TRBJ1-2,.,.,CASSESENPIYGYTF,TGTGCCAGCAGTGAATCCGAGAACCCGATCTATGGCTACACCTTC
TRBV7-2,TRBJ2-3,few,TRBD2,CASSLAGVHTDTQYF,TGTGCCAGCAGTCTAGCGGGGGTACACACAGATACGCAGTATTTT
TRBV10-3,TRBJ1-2,few,.,CATADRTANYGYTF,TGTGCCACCGCGGACCGTACAGCTAACTATGGCTACACCTTC
TRBV20-1,TRBJ2-5,.,TRBD1,CSALDRGGQETQYF,TGCAGTGCTCTTGACAGGGGGGGCCAAGAGACCCAGTACTTC
TRBV28,TRBJ2-3,few,TRBD2,CASSGRTLAEDTQYF,TGTGCCAGCAGTGGCCGGACACTAGCGGAAGATACGCAGTATTTT
TRBV11-2,TRBJ2-7,few,.,CASSFPGMIYEQYF,TGTGCCAGCAGCTTTCCAGGGATGATATACGAGCAGTACTTC
TRBV20-1,TRBJ2-5,few,.,CSGSPSVPPGETQYF,TGCAGTGGATCACCCTCCGTGCCACCGGGGGAGACCCAGTACTTC
TRBV28,TRBJ2-3,.,.,CASSLPTAPDTQYF,TGTGCCAGCAGTTTACCCACTGCGCCAGATACGCAGTATTTT
TRBV2,TRBJ1-5,.,.,CASTRLAGAEDQPQHF,TGTGCCAGCACCCGTTTAGCGGGGGCGGAGGATCAGCCCCAGCATTTT
TRBV5-4,TRBJ2-1,once,.,CASSLNPGYEQFF,TGTGCCAGCAGCTTGAATCCCGGGTATGAGCAGTTCTTC
TRBV28,TRBJ2-4,.,.,CASSLGVGAKNIQYF,TGTGCCAGCAGTTTAGGGGTCGGGGCCAAAAACATTCAGTACTTC
TRBV24-1,TRBJ2-1,.,.,CATSDRGLGEQFF,TGTGCCACCAGTGACAGGGGTCTGGGTGAGCAGTTCTTC